Included here is one T cell receptor (beta chain) sequence, with context. Its matching antigen is unknown. The data belong to a study of cytomegalovirus exposure and HLA in healthy donors. The study ran its PCR with 60 Vbeta and 13 Jbeta primers. TCRdb's copy holds only in-frame clones and misses some; the assay was immunoSEQ multiplex PCR. The sample holds about 76,000 clones; under 85% are singletons and the top ten take 15% to 20%. CDR3 length: 15 residues. The germline V gene encodes CDR1 MNHEY and CDR2 SMNVEV (reference sequence). V was cut by 2 bases and J by 2 bases, with 10 bases left in between. Study-level points and caveats: Later findings reportedly placed an Asian-associated ancestry cluster below the roughly 670-donor mean for N-insertions.

Material: PBMCs. This receptor was identified in a woman between 35 and 50 years old in good health and CMV-seropositive. This chain uses TRBV27 with TRBJ1-5; D ambiguous. CDR3 amino acids: CASSLIARGNQPQHF. CDR3 sequence (DNA): TGTGCCAGCAGTTTAATCGCCCGGGGCAATCAGCCCCAGCATTTT.